These 22 T cell receptor beta chains were sequenced from one sample in a study of cytomegalovirus exposure and HLA in healthy donors. The PCR ran on 60 Vbeta and 13 Jbeta primers. Clones were read by immunoSEQ multiplex PCR, and TCRdb kept only the in-frame ones, dropping some. Of 150,000 to 200,000 clones listed, roughly four fifths were seen once; the top ten hold roughly 0.99%. The source material was PBMCs. These receptors were collected from a middle-aged woman in good health and CMV-seronegative.

This chain uses TRBV28 with TRBJ1-2; D not resolved. Germline V gene lookup returns CDR1 MDHEN and CDR2 SYDVKM. The germline V and J ends were trimmed by 6 bases and 0 bases, with 14 bases remaining between them. There are 15 residues in the CDR3. CDR3 nucleotide sequence: TGTGCCAGCAGCTTACCGGGATCCCCTAACTATGGCTACACCTTC. Protein product: CASSLPGSPNYGYTF.

V gene TRBV30 combines with J gene TRBJ1-3; D is unresolved. Trimming shortened V by 4 bases and J by 4 bases, and 5 bases separated the two germline ends. The length of the CDR3 is 11 residues. CDR1 and CDR2 from the germline V gene are GTSNPN and SVGIG (reference sequence). The CDR3 loop is CAWTTGNTIYF. The CDR3 DNA sequence: TGTGCCTGGACGACAGGAAACACCATATATTTT.

The CDR3 DNA sequence: TGTGCCAGCAGTTCCCTTACAGGGGGCAATGGCTACACCTTC. This sequence encodes CASSSLTGGNGYTF. The chain recombines TRBV27 with TRBJ1-2, with 9 positions matching TRBD1. Germline values: CDR1 MNHEY, CDR2 SMNVEV (reference sequence). V lost 4 bases, J lost 6 bases, and 6 bases stayed unmatched. There are 14 residues in the CDR3.

The chain couples TRBV30 to TRBJ2-1, with unresolved D. The CDR3 has 11 residues. V was trimmed by 0 bases and J by 6 bases, leaving 3 bases between them. Germline CDR1 is GTSNPN and CDR2 is SVGIG (reference sequence). Here the CDR3 DNA reads TGTGCCTGGAGTGTACTCAATGAGCAGTTCTTC. This gives the protein CAWSVLNEQFF.

The chain combines TRBV29-1 with TRBJ2-7; tentative D call: TRBD1 (6 bases). Germline V gene data show CDR1 as SQVTM and CDR2 as ANQGSEA. V shed 2 bases and J shed 2 bases, with 10 bases lying between them. This CDR3 is built from 13 residues. The CDR3 nucleotides read TGCAGCGTTGAACCGACAGGAACCTACGAGCAGTACTTC. Translating it yields CSVEPTGTYEQYF.

The DNA for the CDR3 is TGTGCCAGCAGCGGGGGACAGGGTCAAAGGATGCAGTATTTT. Translation: CASSGGQGQRMQYF. The chain combines TRBV14 with TRBJ2-3; 9 bases line up with TRBD1. V trimming: 5 bases; J trimming: 11 bases; junction bases outside the gene matches: 11. This CDR3 contains 14 residues. The germline gives CDR1 SGHDN, CDR2 FVKESK.

A few counts support this clone. V usage is TRBV6-5 and J usage is TRBJ1-1, with D maybe TRBD1 (6 bases). The V gene's germline CDR1 is MNHEY and CDR2 SVGAGI. V lost 0 bases and J 3 bases, leaving 11 bases between the germline ends. This CDR3 comprises 15 residues. Here the CDR3 reads CASSYSQPGDTEAFF. Here the CDR3 DNA reads TGTGCCAGCAGTTACTCTCAACCAGGGGACACTGAAGCTTTCTTT.

This chain connects TRBV11-3 to TRBJ1-4, with a tentative D call TRBD1 (6 bases). CDR1 is SGHNT and CDR2 is YENEEA in the germline V gene. Trimming pared 11 bases from V and 3 bases from J, leaving 16 bases between. The CDR3 extends over 14 amino acids. CDR3 loop: CASHQGRANEKLFF. CDR3 bases: TGTGCCTCCCACCAGGGGAGGGCTAATGAAAAACTGTTTTTT.

The chain has TRBV9 and TRBJ2-7, with 7 bases aligning to TRBD2. The ends lost 0 bases at V and 2 bases at J; junction bases unmatched: 5. Per germline, CDR1 SGDLS and CDR2 YYNGEE. The CDR3 sequence is 15 residues long. The CDR3 nucleotides are TGTGCCAGCAGCGTAGAGGAGGGAGGGCCCTACGAGCAGTACTTC. This translates into CASSVEEGGPYEQYF.

V is TRBV19 and J is TRBJ1-4; D gene unclear. Germline assignment: CDR1 LNHDA and CDR2 SQIVND (reference sequence). The V and J ends lost 4 bases and 0 bases respectively, with 9 bases between them. The CDR3 is 15 amino acids. The CDR3 DNA reads TGTGCCAGTAGTAAAGCGGTCACAACTAATGAAAAACTGTTTTTT. Protein product: CASSKAVTTNEKLFF.

This clone has only a few counts. J is TRBJ2-3 and V is TRBV23-1; D might be TRBD2 (6 bases). TRBV23-1 is known as an ORF, though its function is uncertain. The CDR3 spans 15 residues. Trimming removed 0 bases from V and 5 bases from J, with 12 bases in between. The CDR3 DNA is TGCGCCAGCAGTCAATCCCCTGGAGGGGAAGATACGCAGTATTTT. This codes for CASSQSPGGEDTQYF.

This clone was seen only a few times. This chain links TRBV9 with TRBJ2-7, with D possibly TRBD1 on 7 matching bases. V shed 7 bases and J shed 0 bases, with 17 bases lying between them. The CDR3 runs 15 residues. From germline, CDR1 is SGDLS and CDR2 YYNGEE. In nucleotides, the CDR3 is TGTGCCAGCTCCCGCAGGGGGGAAGACTCCTACGAGCAGTACTTC. The encoded protein is CASSRRGEDSYEQYF.

Only one count was recorded for this clone. The chain recombines TRBV6-1 with TRBJ1-1; D is unresolved. V shed 2 bases and J shed 0 bases, with 10 bases lying between them. The CDR3 runs to 15 residues. CDR1 is MNHNS and CDR2 is SASEGT in the germline V gene. As DNA, the CDR3 is TGTGCCAGCAGTGAACAGGCACAGTTGAACACTGAAGCTTTCTTT. It codes for CASSEQAQLNTEAFF.

J is TRBJ1-1 and V is TRBV13; the D is unclear. Trimming removed 5 bases from V and 6 bases from J, with 16 bases in between. CDR3 size: 14 residues. The germline V gene encodes CDR1 PRHDT and CDR2 FYEKMQ (reference sequence). The CDR3, as DNA: TGTGCCAGCAGCCCGGAGAGGGCATCTGCTGAAGCTTTCTTT. Translating gives CASSPERASAEAFF.

The chain combines TRBV6-5 with TRBJ2-3, with TRBD2 identical over 9 bases. Germline assignment: CDR1 MNHEY and CDR2 SVGAGI. Unmatched junction bases numbered 5, after V lost 4 bases and J lost 6 bases. CDR3 length: 14 amino acids. CDR3 bases: TGTGCCAGCAGTTGGGGACTAGCTGCGGATACGCAGTATTTT. Its protein is CASSWGLAADTQYF.

The chain has TRBV12-5 and TRBJ2-7; tentative D call: TRBD2 (7 bases). The CDR3 contains 15 residues. From germline, CDR1 is LGHNT and CDR2 FRNRAP. Trimming shortened V by 7 bases and J by 5 bases, and 21 bases separated the two germline ends. The CDR3 spells CASAGGGVGPHEQYF. As DNA, the CDR3 is TGTGCTAGTGCTGGGGGGGGCGTCGGACCCCACGAGCAGTACTTC. Full variable domain (outside the CDR3, taken from reference TRBV12-5 and TRBJ2-7): DARVTQTPRHKVTEMGQEVTMRCQPILGHNTVFWYRQTMMQGLELLAYFRNRAPLDDSGMPKDRFSAEMPDATLATLKIQPSEPRDSAVYFCASAGGGVGPHEQYFGPGTRLTVT.

This clone was found a few times. The chain joins TRBV5-1 to TRBJ2-1; possibly TRBD2 for D (6 bases). The CDR3 totals 15 residues. V was clipped by 4 bases and J by 3 bases, with 14 bases between them. The germline V gene encodes CDR1 SGHRS and CDR2 YFSETQ. CDR3 nucleotides: TGCGCCAGCAGCCCCGGGACTCCGAACTACAATGAGCAGTTCTTC. The encoded protein is CASSPGTPNYNEQFF.

The rearrangement uses TRBV5-6 and TRBJ2-7, with D maybe TRBD2 (6 bases). The length of the CDR3 is 14 residues. The germline V gene has CDR1 SGHDT and CDR2 YYEEEE. The germline V and J ends were trimmed by 1 base and 3 bases, with 11 bases remaining between them. Here the CDR3 DNA reads TGTGCCAGCAGCTTGTGGCCGGGAGTCTACGAGCAGTACTTC. It codes for CASSLWPGVYEQYF.

V and J are TRBV4-1 and TRBJ1-1, with 7 bases lining up with TRBD1. There are 14 residues in the CDR3. Germline CDR1 MGHRA, CDR2 YSYEKL. With V trimmed by 3 bases and J by 1 base, 2 bases remained unmatched. The CDR3 spells CASSQRQGNTEAFF. The DNA for the CDR3 is TGCGCCAGCAGCCAGAGACAGGGGAACACTGAAGCTTTCTTT.

The CDR3 region is CASRNSGTSGSGSYNEQFF. For the CDR3, the DNA is TGTGCCAGCAGGAACTCCGGGACTAGCGGGAGCGGTTCCTACAATGAGCAGTTCTTC. This chain connects TRBV2 to TRBJ2-1, with TRBD2 matching 14 bases. CDR1 and CDR2 (germline): SNHLY, FYNNEI. The ends lost 6 bases at V and 1 base at J; junction bases unmatched: 11. The CDR3 loop spans 19 amino acids.

The V call is TRBV7-8, the J call TRBJ1-3; D perhaps matches TRBD1 (6 bases). Deletions cut 1 base from V and 4 bases from J, with 14 bases between. The CDR3 is 16 amino acids. Germline V CDR1 and CDR2: SGHVS, FQNEAQ. CDR3 loop: CASSLEYGTYGNTIYF. CDR3 nucleotides: TGTGCCAGCAGCTTAGAGTATGGGACATACGGAAACACCATATATTTT. The variable domain in full, with the rest retrieved from reference TRBV7-8 and TRBJ1-3, is GAGVSQSPRYKVAKRGQDVALRCDPISGHVSLFWYQQALGQGPEFLTYFQNEAQLDKSGLPSDRFFAERPEGSVSTLKIQRTQQEDSAVYLCASSLEYGTYGNTIYFGEGSWLTVV.

DNA of the CDR3: TGTGCCAGCAGCTTAGGGGCAGGGGGCGATGAGACCCAGTACTTC. Translating it yields CASSLGAGGDETQYF. The chain carries TRBV7-9 and TRBJ2-5; 8 positions agree with TRBD1. V lost 1 base to trimming and J lost 5 bases; unmatched junction nucleotides: 6. Per germline, CDR1 SEHNR and CDR2 FQNEAQ (reference sequence). The CDR3 totals 15 residues. The whole variable domain, remainder taken from reference TRBV7-9 and TRBJ2-5, is DTGVSQNPRHKITKRGQNVTFRCDPISEHNRLYWYRQTLGQGPEFLTYFQNEAQLEKSRLLSDRFSAERPKGSFSTLEIQRTEQGDSAMYLCASSLGAGGDETQYFGPGTRLLVL.